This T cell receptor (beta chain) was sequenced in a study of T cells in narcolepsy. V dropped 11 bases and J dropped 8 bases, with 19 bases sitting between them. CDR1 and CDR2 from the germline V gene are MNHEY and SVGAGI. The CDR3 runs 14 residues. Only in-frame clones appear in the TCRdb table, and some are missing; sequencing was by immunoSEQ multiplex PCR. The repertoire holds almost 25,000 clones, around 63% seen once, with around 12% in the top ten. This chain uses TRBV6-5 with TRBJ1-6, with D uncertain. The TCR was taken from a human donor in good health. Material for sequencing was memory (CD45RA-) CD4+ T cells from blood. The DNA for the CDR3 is TGTGCCGTCGAATCTGTGGAGGTTCATTCACCCCTCCACTTT. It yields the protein CAVESVEVHSPLHF.